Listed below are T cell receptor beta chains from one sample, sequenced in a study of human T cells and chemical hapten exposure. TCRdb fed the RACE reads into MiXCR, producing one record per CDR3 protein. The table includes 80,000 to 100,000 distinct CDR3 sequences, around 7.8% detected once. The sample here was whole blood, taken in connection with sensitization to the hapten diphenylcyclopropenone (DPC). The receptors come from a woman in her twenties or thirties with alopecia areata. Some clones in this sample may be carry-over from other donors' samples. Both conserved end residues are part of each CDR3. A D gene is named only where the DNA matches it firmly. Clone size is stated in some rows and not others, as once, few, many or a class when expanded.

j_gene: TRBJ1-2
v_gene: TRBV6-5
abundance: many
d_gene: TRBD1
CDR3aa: CASINPGTGAYGYTF

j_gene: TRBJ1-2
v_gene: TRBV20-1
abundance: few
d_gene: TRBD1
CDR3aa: CSASGGGLGYTF

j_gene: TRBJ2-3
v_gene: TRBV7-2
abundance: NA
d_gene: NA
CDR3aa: CARRTDRTDTQYF

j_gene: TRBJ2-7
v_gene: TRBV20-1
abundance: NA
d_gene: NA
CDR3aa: CSAREFGVPSYEQYF

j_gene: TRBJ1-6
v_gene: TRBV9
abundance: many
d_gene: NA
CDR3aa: CASSVGGGSSYNSPLHF

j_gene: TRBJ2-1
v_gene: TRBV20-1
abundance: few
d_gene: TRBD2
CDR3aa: CSARDQRRGGPNEQFF

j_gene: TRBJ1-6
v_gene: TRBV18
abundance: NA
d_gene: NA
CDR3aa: CASSPRGANNSPLHF

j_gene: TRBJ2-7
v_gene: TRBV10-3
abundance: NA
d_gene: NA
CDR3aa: CAISESHPPSDEQYF

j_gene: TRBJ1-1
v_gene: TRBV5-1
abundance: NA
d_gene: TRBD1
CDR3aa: CASSLRTGGTEAFF

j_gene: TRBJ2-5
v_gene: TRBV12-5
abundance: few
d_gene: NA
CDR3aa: CASGPTTRLDETQYF